This record looks at one TCR beta chain sequence and its context. The study reverse transcribed the entire isolated RNA, so it sequenced expressed TCRB transcripts. Profiling relied on immunoSEQ multiplex PCR, and the TCRdb table lists in-frame clones only, not all of them. The repertoire includes 450,000 to 600,000 clones, 30% of them detected once, and around 0.065% sits in the top ten. With 0 bases removed from V and 4 bases from J, the gap between germline ends came to 13 bases. This CDR3 comprises 15 residues. Germline-derived CDR1 and CDR2 are LNHNV and YYDKDF (reference sequence). The data belong to a study of beta chain features in type 1 diabetes.

Sequencing was performed on naive CD4+ T cells from blood. The chain links TRBV15 to TRBJ2-7; a possible D gene is TRBD1 (6 bases). The source is a man between 18 and 29 years old in good health. CDR3: CATSRDPGVLYEQYF. As DNA, the CDR3 is TGTGCCACCAGCAGAGATCCAGGGGTTTTGTACGAGCAGTACTTC.